This T cell receptor beta chain was identified in a study of blood T cell repertoires in COVID-19. Repertoires were generated with immunoSEQ multiplex PCR, while TCRdb's copy carries only in-frame clones and drops some. The sample has around 190,000 clones, 82% seen once. Source material: peripheral blood. This TCR derives from a woman in her fifties or sixties with COVID-19, enrolled during active disease.

CDR3 loop: CASSVVDRPNTEAFF. The CDR3 bases are TGTGCCAGCAGCGTTGTCGACAGGCCGAACACTGAAGCTTTCTTT. The rearrangement joins TRBV9 to TRBJ1-1; TRBD1 is a possible D gene (6 bases). Between the trimmed V and J ends, which lost 2 bases and 1 base, there was a span of 12 bases. There are 15 residues in the CDR3. Germline V lookup: CDR1 SGDLS, CDR2 YYNGEE.